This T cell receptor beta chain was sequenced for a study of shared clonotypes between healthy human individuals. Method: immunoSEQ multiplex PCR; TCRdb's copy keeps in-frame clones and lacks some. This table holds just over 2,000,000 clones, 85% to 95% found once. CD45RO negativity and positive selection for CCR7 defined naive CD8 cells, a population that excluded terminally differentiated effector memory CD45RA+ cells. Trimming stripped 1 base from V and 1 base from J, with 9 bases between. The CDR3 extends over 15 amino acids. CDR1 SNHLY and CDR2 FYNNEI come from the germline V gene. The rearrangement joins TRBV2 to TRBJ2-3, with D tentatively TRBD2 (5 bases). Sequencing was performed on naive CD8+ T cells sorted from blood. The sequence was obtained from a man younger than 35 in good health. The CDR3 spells CASSEGGHGTDTQYF. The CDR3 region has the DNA TGTGCCAGCAGTGAAGGAGGGCATGGCACAGATACGCAGTATTTT. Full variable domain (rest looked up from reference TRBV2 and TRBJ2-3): EPEVTQTPSHQVTQMGQEVILRCVPISNHLYFYWYRQILGQKVEFLVSFYNNEISEKSEIFDDQFSVERPDGSNFTLKIRSTKLEDSAMYFCASSEGGHGTDTQYFGPGTRLTVL.